This T cell receptor (beta chain) was documented in a study of identical twins. Study results and caveats: The analysis was cross-sectional rather than longitudinal within donors.

TCRdb reprocessed the 5' RACE reads with MiXCR, giving one entry per CDR3 protein. The sample consists of just under 650,000 distinct CDR3 sequences, around 7.4% of them appearing once. Only healthy Caucasians were enrolled as donors. V was clipped by 5 bases and J by 14 bases, with 19 bases between them. This CDR3 comprises 13 residues. This clonotype was counted many times. Its antigen is unidentified. These data also formed part of another study, on yellow fever vaccine responses in identical twins.

Sequenced input: PBMCs. The chain uses TRBV12-3 or TRBV12-4 and TRBJ2-1, with D unclear. This receptor was identified in a woman under 30 in good health. The CDR3 loop is CASSPRPPGVKFF. DNA for the CDR3: TGTGCCAGCAGTCCCCGCCCCCCCGGCGTGAAGTTCTTC.